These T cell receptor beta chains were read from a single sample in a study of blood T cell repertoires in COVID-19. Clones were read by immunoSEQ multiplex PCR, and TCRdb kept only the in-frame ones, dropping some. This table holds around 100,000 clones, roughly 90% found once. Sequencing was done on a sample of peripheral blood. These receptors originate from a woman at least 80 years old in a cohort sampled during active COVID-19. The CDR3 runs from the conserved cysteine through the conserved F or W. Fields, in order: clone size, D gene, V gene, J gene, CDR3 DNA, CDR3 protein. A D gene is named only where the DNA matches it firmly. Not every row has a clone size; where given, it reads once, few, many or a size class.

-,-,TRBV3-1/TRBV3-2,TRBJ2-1,TGTGCCAGCAGCCAAGGGCTAGCGTACAATGAGCAGTTCTTC,CASSQGLAYNEQFF
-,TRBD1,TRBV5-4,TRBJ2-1,TGTGCCAGCAGCGTACAGGGGGCCCGATACAATGAGCAGTTCTTC,CASSVQGARYNEQFF
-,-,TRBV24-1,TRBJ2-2,TGTGCCACAGCCCTAGGGAACACCGGGGAGCTGTTTTTT,CATALGNTGELFF
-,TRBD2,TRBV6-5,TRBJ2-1,TGTGCCAGCAGATCCGGGGGGGGAGTCGATGAGCAGTTCTTC,CASRSGGGVDEQFF
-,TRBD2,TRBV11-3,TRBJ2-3,TGTGCCAGCAGTTTGGGGGGGAGTGGAGATACGCAGTATTTT,CASSLGGSGDTQYF
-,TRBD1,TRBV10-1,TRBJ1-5,TGCGCCAGCAGTGGGGGACAGGGCCTCAATCAGCCCCAGCATTTT,CASSGGQGLNQPQHF
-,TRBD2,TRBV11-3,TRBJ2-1,TGTGCCAGCAGCCCTAGCGGGGGGGCCTACAATGAGCAGTTCTTC,CASSPSGGAYNEQFF
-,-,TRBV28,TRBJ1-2,TGTGCCAGCAGTTTGGTAGTTCAGGACAGCTATGGCTACACCTTC,CASSLVVQDSYGYTF
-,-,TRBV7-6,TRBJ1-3,TGTGCCAGCAGCGGATGGGACTTCACGAGCTCTGGAAACACCATATATTTT,CASSGWDFTSSGNTIYF
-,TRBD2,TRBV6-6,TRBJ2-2,TGTGCCACCACTAGGGCGGGGGTTGCAGGCGGGGAGCTGTTTTTT,CATTRAGVAGGELFF
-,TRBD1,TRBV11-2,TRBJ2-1,TGTGCCAGCAGCCCACAAGGACAGGGCAATGAGCAGTTCTTC,CASSPQGQGNEQFF
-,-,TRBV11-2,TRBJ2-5,TGTGCCAGCAGCTTTACCCGGACTAACCAAGAGACCCAGTACTTC,CASSFTRTNQETQYF
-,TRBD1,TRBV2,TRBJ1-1,TGTGCCAGCGGGACAGGGAACACTGAAGCTTTCTTT,CASGTGNTEAFF
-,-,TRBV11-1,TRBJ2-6,TGTGCCAGCAGCTCACGACAGGTCTCGCGGGCCAACGTCCTGACTTTC,CASSSRQVSRANVLTF
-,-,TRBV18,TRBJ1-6,TGTGCCAGCTCGTACGACAGATCCTATAATTCACCCCTCCACTTT,CASSYDRSYNSPLHF
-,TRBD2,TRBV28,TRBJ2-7,TGTGCCAGCAGTTTATTCAGCGGGGGGGTTTACGAGCAGTACTTC,CASSLFSGGVYEQYF
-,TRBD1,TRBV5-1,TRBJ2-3,TGCGCCAGCACGGACAGGGGGCAGGTGACGGATACGCAGTATTTT,CASTDRGQVTDTQYF
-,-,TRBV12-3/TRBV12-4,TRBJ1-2,TGTGCCAGCAGCCAAAACAGGGCCTATGGCTACACCTTC,CASSQNRAYGYTF
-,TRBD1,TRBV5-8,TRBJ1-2,TGTGCCAGCATCAGACAGGGAGTGGTCTATGGCTACACCTTC,CASIRQGVVYGYTF
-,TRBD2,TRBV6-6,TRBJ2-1,TGTGCCAGCATAACGGAGGGAGGGCTCTACAATGAGCAGTTCTTC,CASITEGGLYNEQFF
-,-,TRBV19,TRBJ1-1,TGTGCCAGTAGTGAACAGGGCGGGAACACTGAAGCTTTCTTT,CASSEQGGNTEAFF
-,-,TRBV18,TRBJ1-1,TGTGCCAGCTCACCTGCAGGGTTCACTGAAGCTTTCTTT,CASSPAGFTEAFF
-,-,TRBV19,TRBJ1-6,TGTGCCAGTATAAAGGGGGACGGAAGTAATTCACCCCTCCACTTT,CASIKGDGSNSPLHF
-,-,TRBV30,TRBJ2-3,TGTGCCTGGGTAGGACAGACTTCACGGGATACGCAGTATTTT,CAWVGQTSRDTQYF
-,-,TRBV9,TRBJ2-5,TGTGCCAGCAGCGTAGGTCGCGGCCAAGAGACCCAGTACTTC,CASSVGRGQETQYF
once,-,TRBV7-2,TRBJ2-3,TGTGCCAGCAGCGAAGAATCACCGGGACTTTGCACAGATACGCAGTATTTT,CASSEESPGLCTDTQYF
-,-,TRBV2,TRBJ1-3,TGTGCCAGCAGTGAATATATTATGAGGGTAGCTGGAAACACCATATATTTT,CASSEYIMRVAGNTIYF
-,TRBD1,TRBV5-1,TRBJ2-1,TGCGCCAGCAGAATAGCCCCAGACAGGGGTTGGAATGAGCAGTTCTTC,CASRIAPDRGWNEQFF
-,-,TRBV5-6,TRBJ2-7,TGTGCCAGCAGCTTCGACAGCTATACCTACGAGCAGTACTTC,CASSFDSYTYEQYF
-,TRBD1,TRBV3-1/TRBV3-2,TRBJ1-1,TGTGCCAGCAGCCGCCAGTTTGGGGACAGGGGACAAACTGAAGCTTTCTTT,CASSRQFGDRGQTEAFF
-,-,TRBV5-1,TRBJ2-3,TGCGCCAGCAGCTTGGCGACAGGGACTAGCACAGATACGCAGTATTTT,CASSLATGTSTDTQYF
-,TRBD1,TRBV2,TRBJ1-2,TGTGCCAGCAGTCGTGACAGGGGAAGAGACTACACCTTC,CASSRDRGRDYTF